These T cell receptor beta chains were read from a single sample in a study of cytomegalovirus exposure and HLA in healthy donors. Assay: immunoSEQ multiplex PCR; the TCRdb copy retains only in-frame clones and omits some. Here the sample spans 150,000 to 200,000 clones, about three quarters being singletons. The source material was PBMCs. The receptors shown here come from a woman in her thirties or forties in good health and CMV-seronegative. Each CDR3 is given with its conserved first and last residue. Each record gives: V gene, D gene, J gene, clone size, CDR3 DNA, CDR3 protein. A D gene is named only where the DNA matches it firmly. Only part of the rows carry a size: once, few, many, or a class if the clone is expanded.

>TRBV7-2|TRBD1|TRBJ1-6|-
TGTGCCAGCGGAGGGACAGGGCGTAATTCACCCCTCCACTTT
CASGGTGRNSPLHF
>TRBV15|-|TRBJ1-2|-
TGTGCCACCAGCAGAGATGGGCAGGGAATACGCTACACCTTC
CATSRDGQGIRYTF
>TRBV7-6|TRBD1|TRBJ2-3|once
TGTGCCAGCAGCCATTACCCGGCTCAGGGGGTGGGCACAGATACGCAGTATTTT
CASSHYPAQGVGTDTQYF
>TRBV7-2|-|TRBJ2-1|-
TGTGCCAGCAGCTTAGCCAGCGGGCTATACAATGAGCAGTTCTTC
CASSLASGLYNEQFF
>TRBV15|-|TRBJ2-3|-
TGTGCCACCAGCAGAGATTACATGACAGATACGCAGTATTTT
CATSRDYMTDTQYF
>TRBV19|TRBD2|TRBJ2-1|-
TGTGCCAGTAGCGACAGGGCTAGCGGGAACTACAATGAGCAGTTCTTC
CASSDRASGNYNEQFF
>TRBV2|-|TRBJ1-3|-
TGTGCCAGCAGTTCCGACATCTCCCACTCTGGAAACACCATATATTTT
CASSSDISHSGNTIYF
>TRBV7-3|-|TRBJ1-1|-
TGTGCCAGCAGCTTAAAGGGGGACACTGAAGCTTTCTTT
CASSLKGDTEAFF
>TRBV19|TRBD2|TRBJ2-1|-
TGTGCCAGTAGTCACGGACTAGAAGAGGGTGAGCAGTTCTTC
CASSHGLEEGEQFF
>TRBV7-2|TRBD1|TRBJ2-6|-
TGTGCCAGCAGCCAAAGTGGGGGACAGTCTGGGGCCAACGGCCTGACTTTC
CASSQSGGQSGANGLTF
>TRBV25-1|-|TRBJ1-6|-
TGTGCCAGCAGTGAAACAGGCGGGGGTTCACCCCTCCACTTT
CASSETGGGSPLHF
>TRBV27|-|TRBJ2-1|few
TGTGCCAGCAGTTTTGAAGGGGGTGGGAATGAGCAGTTCTTC
CASSFEGGGNEQFF
>TRBV27|TRBD1|TRBJ2-7|few
TGTGCCAGCAGTCCCCGGACAGGGCCATCCTACGAGCAGTACTTC
CASSPRTGPSYEQYF
>TRBV4-1|-|TRBJ1-2|few
TGCGCCAGCAGCCAAGAGGGTTCGGGGTACTATGGCTACACCTTC
CASSQEGSGYYGYTF
>TRBV11-2|TRBD1|TRBJ2-1|-
TGTGCCAGCAGCTTTCAACAGGGGGCGCGAGGCTCCTACAATGAGCAGTTCTTC
CASSFQQGARGSYNEQFF
>TRBV5-8|TRBD1|TRBJ1-2|-
TGTGCCAGCAGCTTGACGCGGGACAGGCAAGGCTACACCTTC
CASSLTRDRQGYTF
>TRBV2|-|TRBJ1-6|-
TGTGCCAGCGACCAGGGAAATAATTCACCCCTCCACTTT
CASDQGNNSPLHF
>TRBV4-1|-|TRBJ1-2|-
TGCGCCAGCAGCCAAGGCGCCGGTACTAACTATGGCTACACCTTC
CASSQGAGTNYGYTF
>TRBV19|TRBD1|TRBJ1-1|-
TGTGCCAGTAGCCTAGGGGACAGGGGGGTTGAAGCTTTCTTT
CASSLGDRGVEAFF
>TRBV7-2|TRBD2|TRBJ2-7|-
TGTGCCAGCAGCCGGACTAGCGGGAGGGCCCGGGAGGGTGAGCAGTACTTC
CASSRTSGRAREGEQYF
>TRBV29-1|TRBD1|TRBJ1-3|-
TGCAGCGTCTCCATTGGACAGGGATCTGGAAACACCATATATTTT
CSVSIGQGSGNTIYF
>TRBV27|-|TRBJ1-1|-
TGTGCCAGCCGACAGGTTTGGGTCCCCTTGAACACTGAAGCTTTCTTT
CASRQVWVPLNTEAFF
>TRBV7-9|-|TRBJ2-2|-
TGTGCCAGCAGCTGGGGGGAAACCGGGGAGCTGTTTTTT
CASSWGETGELFF
>TRBV29-1|TRBD2|TRBJ2-1|-
TGCAGCTTTTGGCGGGAGAATAAGTTCTTC
CSFWRENKFF
>TRBV19|-|TRBJ1-6|few
TGTGCCAGTAGTCCCGGACCCCCTGGGAGGTCACCCCTCCACTTT
CASSPGPPGRSPLHF
>TRBV30|-|TRBJ1-1|-
TGTGCCTGGGGACAGTCGAACACTGAAGCTTTCTTT
CAWGQSNTEAFF
>TRBV7-2|TRBD1|TRBJ1-3|-
TGTGCCAGCAGTTCGACAGGGGCTGGAAACACCATATATTTT
CASSSTGAGNTIYF
>TRBV15|TRBD1|TRBJ2-7|-
TGTGCCACCAGCAGAGGAGGTGGGGACAGCTACGAGCAGTACTTC
CATSRGGGDSYEQYF
>TRBV19|TRBD2|TRBJ2-1|-
TGTGCCAGTAGTATGGGAGCGGGAGGGCACAATGAGCAGTTCTTC
CASSMGAGGHNEQFF
>TRBV2|TRBD1|TRBJ2-2|-
TGTGCCAGCAGCGGGACAGGGGGAACCGGGGAGCTGTTTTTT
CASSGTGGTGELFF
>TRBV30|-|TRBJ1-2|once
TGTGCCTGGAGAACGGGGATGATCTACACCTTC
CAWRTGMIYTF
>TRBV7-3|-|TRBJ2-3|-
TGTGCCAGCAGCCCTGAGTTCCGCACAGATACGCAGTATTTT
CASSPEFRTDTQYF
>TRBV27|-|TRBJ1-1|-
TGTGCCAGCAGCCGATTTAACCTGGACAGTGAAGCTTTCTTT
CASSRFNLDSEAFF
>TRBV19|TRBD2|TRBJ2-2|-
TGTGCCAGTAGTATAGTCAGTGGGGGGGGAAGCGGGGAGCTGTTTTTT
CASSIVSGGGSGELFF
>TRBV19|TRBD1|TRBJ2-2|-
TGTGCCAGTAGTGAACAGGGGGTGGAGACCGGGGAGCTGTTTTTT
CASSEQGVETGELFF